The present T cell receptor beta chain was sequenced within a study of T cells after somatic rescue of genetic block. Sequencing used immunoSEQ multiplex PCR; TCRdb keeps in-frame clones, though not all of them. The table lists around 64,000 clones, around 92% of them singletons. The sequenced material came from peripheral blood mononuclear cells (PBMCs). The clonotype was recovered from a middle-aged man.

DNA of the CDR3: TGTGCCAGCAGGGGCAGGGCGGTGAACACTGAAGCTTTCTTT. Protein sequence: CASRGRAVNTEAFF. The rearrangement joins TRBV6-1 to TRBJ1-1; D is perhaps TRBD1 (5 bases). This CDR3 contains 14 residues. In germline, CDR1 is MNHNS, CDR2 SASEGT. V lost 6 bases and J 0 bases, leaving 11 bases between the germline ends.